Listed below are T cell receptor beta chains from one sample, sequenced in a study of blood T cell repertoires in COVID-19. The data were produced by immunoSEQ multiplex PCR, yet TCRdb's version contains in-frame clones alone and is incomplete. The table has 150,000 to 200,000 clones, around 81% seen once. The sample consisted of peripheral blood. Source of these receptors: a man aged 55 to 69 with active or convalescent COVID-19. The CDR3 runs from the conserved cysteine through the conserved F or W. A D gene is named only where the DNA matches it firmly. Not all rows give a size; the values are once, few, many and, for expanded clones, a class.

abundance: few; d_gene: NA; v_gene: TRBV7-2; j_gene: TRBJ2-1; CDR3nt: TGTGCCAGCAGCCAAGAATTGTGGCACAATGAGCAGTTCTTC; CDR3aa: CASSQELWHNEQFF
abundance: NA; d_gene: TRBD2; v_gene: TRBV3-1/TRBV3-2; j_gene: TRBJ2-3; CDR3nt: TGTGCCAGCAGCCACGATAGACTAGCGACCACAGATACGCAGTATTTT; CDR3aa: CASSHDRLATTDTQYF
abundance: NA; d_gene: NA; v_gene: TRBV5-1; j_gene: TRBJ2-2; CDR3nt: TGCGCCAGCAGCTTGGACAGGGTATCGACCGGGGAGCTGTTTTTT; CDR3aa: CASSLDRVSTGELFF
abundance: NA; d_gene: TRBD2; v_gene: TRBV15; j_gene: TRBJ2-1; CDR3nt: TGTGCCACAAAACGACTAGCGGGAGATAGGACCGATGAGCAGTTCTTC; CDR3aa: CATKRLAGDRTDEQFF
abundance: NA; d_gene: NA; v_gene: TRBV18; j_gene: TRBJ2-5; CDR3nt: TGTGCCAGCTCACCGGGGCCCCAAGAGACCCAGTACTTC; CDR3aa: CASSPGPQETQYF
abundance: NA; d_gene: NA; v_gene: TRBV7-9; j_gene: TRBJ1-1; CDR3nt: TGTGCCAGCAGCTTAGGTGCAGGGTCTGAAGCTTTCTTT; CDR3aa: CASSLGAGSEAFF
abundance: NA; d_gene: TRBD1; v_gene: TRBV5-1; j_gene: TRBJ2-7; CDR3nt: TGCGCCAGCAGCGCTGACAGGGGGGCGGGGGAGCAGTACTTC; CDR3aa: CASSADRGAGEQYF
abundance: NA; d_gene: TRBD1; v_gene: TRBV11-2; j_gene: TRBJ2-7; CDR3nt: TGTGCCAGCAGCTCCAGGGGGCTACGGGACTTC; CDR3aa: CASSSRGLRDF
abundance: NA; d_gene: NA; v_gene: TRBV2; j_gene: TRBJ2-5; CDR3nt: TGTGCCAGCAGAAGGACAACCCCAGAGACCCAGTACTTC; CDR3aa: CASRRTTPETQYF
abundance: few; d_gene: NA; v_gene: TRBV6-6; j_gene: TRBJ2-5; CDR3nt: TGTGCCAGCAGTAACCCTAAAGAGACCCAGTACTTC; CDR3aa: CASSNPKETQYF
abundance: NA; d_gene: NA; v_gene: TRBV6-1; j_gene: TRBJ1-1; CDR3nt: TGTGCCAGCAGTGAAGTTTGGGGAGGGGGGCAGGGGAACACTGAAGCTTTCTTT; CDR3aa: CASSEVWGGGQGNTEAFF
abundance: NA; d_gene: NA; v_gene: TRBV27; j_gene: TRBJ1-1; CDR3nt: TGTGCCAGCAGCCACGACTTGATAAACACTGAAGCTTTCTTT; CDR3aa: CASSHDLINTEAFF
abundance: NA; d_gene: TRBD1; v_gene: TRBV19; j_gene: TRBJ1-2; CDR3nt: TGTGCCAGTAGTATGGGGACAGCAAGCTATGGCTACACCTTC; CDR3aa: CASSMGTASYGYTF
abundance: NA; d_gene: NA; v_gene: TRBV6-5; j_gene: TRBJ2-5; CDR3nt: TGTGCCAGCAGTTACGGGGCTATCCGCCGGGAGACCCAGTACTTC; CDR3aa: CASSYGAIRRETQYF
abundance: NA; d_gene: TRBD2; v_gene: TRBV3-1/TRBV3-2; j_gene: TRBJ2-1; CDR3nt: TGTGCCAGCAGCCAGCGGAGCGGGAGGGCGTACAATGAGCAGTTCTTC; CDR3aa: CASSQRSGRAYNEQFF
abundance: NA; d_gene: NA; v_gene: TRBV2; j_gene: TRBJ2-7; CDR3nt: TGTGCCAGCAGTGAATACTTGGAGCAGTACTTC; CDR3aa: CASSEYLEQYF
abundance: NA; d_gene: TRBD1; v_gene: TRBV28; j_gene: TRBJ1-4; CDR3nt: TGTGCCAGCAGAACTCAGGGGGCGGGTGAAAAACTGTTTTTT; CDR3aa: CASRTQGAGEKLFF
abundance: NA; d_gene: TRBD2; v_gene: TRBV3-1/TRBV3-2; j_gene: TRBJ2-3; CDR3nt: TGTGCCAGCAGTTACGGTAGCGGGAGAACAGATACGCAGTATTTT; CDR3aa: CASSYGSGRTDTQYF
abundance: NA; d_gene: TRBD2; v_gene: TRBV24-1; j_gene: TRBJ2-3; CDR3nt: TGTGCCACCAGTGACCGTAGACTAGCGGGAGAGGTCACAGATACGCAGTATTTT; CDR3aa: CATSDRRLAGEVTDTQYF
abundance: NA; d_gene: NA; v_gene: TRBV6-6; j_gene: TRBJ1-5; CDR3nt: TGTGCCGCGAGTCCGGGGATCGGCAATCAGCCCCAGCATTTT; CDR3aa: CAASPGIGNQPQHF
abundance: NA; d_gene: TRBD1; v_gene: TRBV6-5; j_gene: TRBJ2-7; CDR3nt: TGTGCCAGCAGTCCTAGTCGCGGGACAGGGGGCGAGCAGTACTTC; CDR3aa: CASSPSRGTGGEQYF
abundance: NA; d_gene: NA; v_gene: TRBV11-2; j_gene: TRBJ1-2; CDR3nt: TGTGCCAGCAGGCACCCCAGGGGTTTACGTGGCTACACCTTC; CDR3aa: CASRHPRGLRGYTF
abundance: NA; d_gene: TRBD1; v_gene: TRBV2; j_gene: TRBJ1-4; CDR3nt: TGTGCCAGCAGTGGAGGGACAGGGACGGAAAAACTGTTTTTT; CDR3aa: CASSGGTGTEKLFF